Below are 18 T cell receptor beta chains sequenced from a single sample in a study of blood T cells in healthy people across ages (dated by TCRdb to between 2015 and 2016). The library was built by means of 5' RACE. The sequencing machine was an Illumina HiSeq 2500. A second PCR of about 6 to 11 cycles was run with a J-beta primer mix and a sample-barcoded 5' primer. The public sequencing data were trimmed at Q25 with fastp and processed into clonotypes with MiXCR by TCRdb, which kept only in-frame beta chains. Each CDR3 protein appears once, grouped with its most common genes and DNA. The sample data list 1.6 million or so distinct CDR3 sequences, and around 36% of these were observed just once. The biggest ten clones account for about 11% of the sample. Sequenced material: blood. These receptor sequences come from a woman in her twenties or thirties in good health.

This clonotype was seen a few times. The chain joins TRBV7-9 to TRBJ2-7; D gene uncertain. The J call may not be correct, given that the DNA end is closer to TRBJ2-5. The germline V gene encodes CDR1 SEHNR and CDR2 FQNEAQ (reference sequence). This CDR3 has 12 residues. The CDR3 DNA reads TGTGCCAGCAGCTCGGCCTGGGGGACCCAGTACTTC. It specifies CASSSAWGTQYF.

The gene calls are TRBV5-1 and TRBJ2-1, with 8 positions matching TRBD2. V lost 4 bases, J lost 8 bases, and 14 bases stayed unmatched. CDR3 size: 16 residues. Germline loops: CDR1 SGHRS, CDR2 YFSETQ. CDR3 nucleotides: TGCGCCAGCAGCCAAGGGGCCAGCGGGAGTTTCCATGAGCAGTTCTTC. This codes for CASSQGASGSFHEQFF.

CDR3 DNA: TGTGCCAGCAGCTCCCGGGACAGGGAAGGAGGAGAGACCCAGTACTTC. Its translation is CASSSRDREGGETQYF. The chain employs TRBV7-9 and TRBJ2-5; 9 bases agree with TRBD1. Germline-derived CDR1 and CDR2 are SEHNR and FQNEAQ (reference sequence). The V gene end was trimmed by 4 bases and the J gene end by 4 bases; junction bases not matched to a gene: 10. The CDR3 has 16 amino acids.

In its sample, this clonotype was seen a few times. CDR3 in amino acids: CASSESWVQETQYF. The CDR3 DNA sequence: TGCGCCAGCAGTGAGTCCTGGGTTCAAGAGACCCAGTACTTC. The V call is TRBV10-2, the J call TRBJ2-5; D unresolved. The germline CDR1 and CDR2 sequences are WSHSY and SAAADI. Trimming cost V 0 bases and J 2 bases, with 7 bases left between them. The CDR3 is 14 amino acids.

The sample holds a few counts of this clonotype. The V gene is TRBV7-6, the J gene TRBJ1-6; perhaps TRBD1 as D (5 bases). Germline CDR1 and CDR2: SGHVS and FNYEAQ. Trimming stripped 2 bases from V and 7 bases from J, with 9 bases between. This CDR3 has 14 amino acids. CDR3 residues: CASSLREGNSPLHF. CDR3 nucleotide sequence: TGTGCCAGCAGCTTACGGGAGGGGAATTCACCCCTCCACTTT.

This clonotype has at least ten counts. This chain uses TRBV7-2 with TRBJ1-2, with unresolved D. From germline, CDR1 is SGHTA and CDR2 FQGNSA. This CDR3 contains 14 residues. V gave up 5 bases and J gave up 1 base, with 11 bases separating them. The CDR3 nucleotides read TGTGCCAGCAGCCAGGCCATTCTTAACTATGGCTACACCTTC. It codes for CASSQAILNYGYTF.

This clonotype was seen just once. CDR3 sequence: CASSFGTNQADTQYF. Here the CDR3 DNA reads TGTGCCAGCAGTTTCGGGACTAACCAGGCAGATACGCAGTATTTT. This chain uses TRBV28 with TRBJ2-3; TRBD2 agrees at 7 bases. Unmatched junction bases numbered 7, after V lost 3 bases and J lost 4 bases. The CDR3 loop spans 15 amino acids. The germline CDR1 and CDR2 sequences are MDHEN and SYDVKM.

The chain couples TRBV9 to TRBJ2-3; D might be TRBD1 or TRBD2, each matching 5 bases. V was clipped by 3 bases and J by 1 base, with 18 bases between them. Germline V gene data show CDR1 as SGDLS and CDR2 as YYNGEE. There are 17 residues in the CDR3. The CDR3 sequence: CASSGGAGTEGTDTQYF. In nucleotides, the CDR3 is TGTGCCAGCAGCGGCGGAGCCGGGACGGAGGGCACAGATACGCAGTATTTT.

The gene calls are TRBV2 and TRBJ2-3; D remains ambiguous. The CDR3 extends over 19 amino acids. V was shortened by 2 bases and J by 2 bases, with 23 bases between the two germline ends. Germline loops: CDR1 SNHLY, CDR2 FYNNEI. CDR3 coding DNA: TGTGCCAGCAGTGAAAACCTTCCAACTGCGTTCCCAAACACAGATACGCAGTATTTT. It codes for CASSENLPTAFPNTDTQYF.

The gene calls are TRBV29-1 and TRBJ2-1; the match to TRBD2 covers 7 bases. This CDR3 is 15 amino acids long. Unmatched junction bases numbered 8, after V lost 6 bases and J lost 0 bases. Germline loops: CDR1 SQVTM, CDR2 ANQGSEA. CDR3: CSVGGSGHSYNEQFF. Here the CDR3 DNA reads TGCAGCGTCGGGGGGAGCGGGCACTCCTACAATGAGCAGTTCTTC.

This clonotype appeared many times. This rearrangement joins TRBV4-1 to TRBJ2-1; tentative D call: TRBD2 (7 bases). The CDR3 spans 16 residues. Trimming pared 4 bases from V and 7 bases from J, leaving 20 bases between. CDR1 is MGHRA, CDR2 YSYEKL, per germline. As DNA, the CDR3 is TGCGCCAGCAGCCTCCCGCGAGGGGGAGGGAGTAATGAGCAGTTCTTC. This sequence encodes CASSLPRGGGSNEQFF.

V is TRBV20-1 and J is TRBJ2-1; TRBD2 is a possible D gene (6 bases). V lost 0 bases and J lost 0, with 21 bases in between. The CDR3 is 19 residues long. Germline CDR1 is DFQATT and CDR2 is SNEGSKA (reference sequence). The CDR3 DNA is TGCAGTGCTAGAGATCTGAGACTAGGATTTAAGAGCTCCTACAATGAGCAGTTCTTC. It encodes CSARDLRLGFKSSYNEQFF.

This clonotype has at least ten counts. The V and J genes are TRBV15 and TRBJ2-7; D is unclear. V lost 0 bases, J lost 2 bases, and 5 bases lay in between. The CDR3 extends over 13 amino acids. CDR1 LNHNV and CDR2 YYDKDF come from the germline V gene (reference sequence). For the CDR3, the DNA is TGTGCCACCAGCAGAGATCCGACCTACGAGCAGTACTTC. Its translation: CATSRDPTYEQYF.

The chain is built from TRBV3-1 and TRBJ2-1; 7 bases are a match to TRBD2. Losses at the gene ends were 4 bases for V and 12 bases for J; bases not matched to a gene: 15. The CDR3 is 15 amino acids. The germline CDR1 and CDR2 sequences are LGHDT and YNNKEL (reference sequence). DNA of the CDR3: TGTGCCAGCAGCCCCTCCGGGACTATTAATGGCGGGCAGTTCTTC. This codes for CASSPSGTINGGQFF.

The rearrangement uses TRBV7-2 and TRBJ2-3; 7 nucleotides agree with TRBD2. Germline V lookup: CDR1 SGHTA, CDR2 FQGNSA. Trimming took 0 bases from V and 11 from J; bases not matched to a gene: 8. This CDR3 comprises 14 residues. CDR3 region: CASSLAPRTGGQYF. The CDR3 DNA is TGTGCCAGCAGCTTAGCGCCCAGGACGGGGGGGCAGTATTTT.

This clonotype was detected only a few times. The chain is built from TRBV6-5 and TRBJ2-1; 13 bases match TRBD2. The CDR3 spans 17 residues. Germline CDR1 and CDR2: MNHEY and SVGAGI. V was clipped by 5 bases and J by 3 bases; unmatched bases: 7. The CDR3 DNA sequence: TGTGCCAGCAGTACAAGACTAGCGGGGGGACTCTACAATGAGCAGTTCTTC. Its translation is CASSTRLAGGLYNEQFF.

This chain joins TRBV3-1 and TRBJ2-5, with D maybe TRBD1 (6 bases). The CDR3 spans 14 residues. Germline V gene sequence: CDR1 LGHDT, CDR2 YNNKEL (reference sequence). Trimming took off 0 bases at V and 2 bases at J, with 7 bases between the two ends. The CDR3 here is CASSQEDRQETQYF. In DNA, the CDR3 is TGTGCCAGCAGCCAAGAGGACAGACAAGAGACCCAGTACTTC.

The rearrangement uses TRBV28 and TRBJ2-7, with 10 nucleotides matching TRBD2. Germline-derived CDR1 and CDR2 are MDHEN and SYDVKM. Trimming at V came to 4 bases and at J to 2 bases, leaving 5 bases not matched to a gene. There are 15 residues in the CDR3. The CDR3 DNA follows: TGTGCCAGCAGTTCCTCAGCGGGAGGGCCCTACGAGCAGTACTTC. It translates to CASSSSAGGPYEQYF.